This T cell receptor beta chain is from a study of blood T cell repertoires in COVID-19. The overall study: Acute-phase and convalescent COVID-19 samples originated in the United States, Italy and Spain. Sources were T cells, B-cell-depleted T cells, or PBMCs; the material itself was cDNA or gDNA.

Under the authors' procedure: Reference gene primers were amplified, and this amplification served to estimate nucleated cell counts. The repertoire was sequenced with immunoSEQ multiplex PCR; TCRdb's copy has only in-frame clones and lacks some. The V and J calls and the clone size are those of that table, but D and trimming were determined from the DNA. The sample has about 71,000 clones, under 80% seen once; the top ten hold 25% to 30%. The germline CDR1 and CDR2 sequences are MDHEN and SYDVKM. The CDR3 length is 18 residues. V trimming: 1 base; J trimming: 0 bases; junction bases outside the gene matches: 10.

The V and J genes are TRBV28 and TRBJ1-2; 8 bases fit TRBD1. Sample: peripheral blood. The source is a woman older than 75 with active or convalescent COVID-19. The CDR3 sequence: CASSLFRFRDRTNYGYTF. In DNA, the CDR3 is TGTGCCAGCAGTTTATTTCGTTTTCGGGACAGGACTAACTATGGCTACACCTTC.